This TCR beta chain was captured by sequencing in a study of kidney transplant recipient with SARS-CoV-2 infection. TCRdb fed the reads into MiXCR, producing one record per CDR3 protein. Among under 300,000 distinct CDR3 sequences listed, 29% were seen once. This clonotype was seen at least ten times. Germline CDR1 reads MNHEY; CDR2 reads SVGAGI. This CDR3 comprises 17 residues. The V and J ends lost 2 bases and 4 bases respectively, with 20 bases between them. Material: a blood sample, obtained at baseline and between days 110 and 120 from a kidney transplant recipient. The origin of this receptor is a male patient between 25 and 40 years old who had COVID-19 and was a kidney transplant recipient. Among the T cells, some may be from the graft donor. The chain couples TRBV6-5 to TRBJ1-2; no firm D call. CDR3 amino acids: CASSYASSMRKTYGYTF. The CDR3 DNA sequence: TGTGCCAGCAGTTACGCAAGCTCTATGCGAAAGACCTATGGCTACACCTTC.